The 31 T cell receptor beta chains below were found in one sample sequenced in a study of blood T cell repertoires in COVID-19. This table comes from immunoSEQ multiplex PCR, and its TCRdb copy is limited to in-frame clones, with some not included. Of fewer than 130,000 clones listed, approximately 68% are singletons. Sample: peripheral blood. The receptor source for this set is an older woman with acute or convalescent COVID-19.

V usage is TRBV2 and J usage is TRBJ1-6; 9 bases fit TRBD1. Germline V gene sequence: CDR1 SNHLY, CDR2 FYNNEI. The CDR3 has 14 amino acids. J was trimmed by 5 bases and V by 11 bases; bases with no gene match: 7. Here the CDR3 reads CAGAGTGNNSPLHF. The CDR3 DNA reads TGTGCCGGAGCCGGGACAGGGAATAATTCACCCCTCCACTTT.

This chain links TRBV24-1 with TRBJ2-7; no definite D call. This CDR3 has 13 amino acids. Germline CDR1 KGHDR, CDR2 SFDVKD. V lost 6 bases, J lost 0 bases, and 8 bases lay in between. The CDR3 DNA reads as TGTGCCACCAGTACCCCAGACTCCTACGAGCAGTACTTC. It codes for CATSTPDSYEQYF.

This clone has just one count. The V and J genes are TRBV6-5 and TRBJ2-2; 7 nucleotides align to TRBD1. Germline V gene sequence: CDR1 MNHEY, CDR2 SVGAGI. This CDR3 has 14 residues. V shed 8 bases, J shed 1 base, and the junction held 4 bases outside the gene matches. The CDR3 sequence is CASGTAWNTGELFF. DNA for the CDR3: TGTGCCAGCGGGACAGCTTGGAACACCGGGGAGCTGTTTTTT.

This sequence joins TRBV6-1 and TRBJ1-5, with TRBD1 matching over 8 bases. With V trimmed by 2 bases and J by 9 bases, 12 bases remained unmatched. From germline, CDR1 is MNHNS and CDR2 SASEGT. The CDR3 extends over 16 amino acids. In nucleotides, the CDR3 is TGTGCCAGCAGTGAATTAACGACAGGGGCGGGACGGCCCCAGCATTTT. Translated: CASSELTTGAGRPQHF.

The chain is built from TRBV9 and TRBJ1-2, with D possibly TRBD1 on 5 matching bases. In germline, CDR1 is SGDLS, CDR2 YYNGEE. The CDR3 runs to 13 residues. Trimming cost V 2 bases and J 7 bases, with 12 bases left between them. CDR3 in DNA: TGTGCCAGCAGCGTGCAAGGGGTAGGTGGCTACACCTTC. It translates to CASSVQGVGGYTF.

The rearrangement uses TRBV27 and TRBJ1-1; D is unclear. CDR1 is MNHEY and CDR2 is SMNVEV in the germline V gene (reference sequence). The CDR3 is made up of 13 amino acids. V dropped 3 bases and J dropped 3 bases, with 8 bases sitting between them. DNA of the CDR3: TGTGCCAGCAGTTTTCGGGAGGACACTGAAGCTTTCTTT. Protein sequence: CASSFREDTEAFF.

This clone was found a few times. The chain couples TRBV3-1 (or the pseudogene TRBV3-2) to TRBJ1-1; TRBD1 might be the D (6 bases). The CDR3 spans 13 residues. V was shortened by 5 bases and J by 8 bases, with 15 bases between the two germline ends. Germline V gene sequence: CDR1 LGHDT, CDR2 YNNKEL (reference sequence). The CDR3 sequence: CASSYSSTGEAFF. The DNA of the CDR3 is TGTGCCAGCAGCTACTCCTCTACAGGGGAAGCTTTCTTT.

This clone was recorded once. V is TRBV30 and J is TRBJ1-5; weak D call: TRBD1 (5 bases). The CDR3 contains 12 residues. Germline V gene lookup returns CDR1 GTSNPN and CDR2 SVGIG (reference sequence). Trimming shortened V by 0 bases and J by 7 bases, and 7 bases separated the two germline ends. CDR3 residues: CAWSVKGQPQHF. The CDR3, as DNA: TGTGCCTGGAGTGTTAAGGGGCAGCCCCAGCATTTT. Drawing the rest from reference TRBV30 and TRBJ1-5, the complete variable domain is SQTIHQWPATLVQPVGSPLSLECTVEGTSNPNLYWYRQAAGRGLQLLFYSVGIGQISSEVPQNLSASRPQDRQFILSSKKLLLSDSGFYLCAWSVKGQPQHFGDGTRLSIL.

This chain connects TRBV28 to TRBJ1-3; weak D call: TRBD1 (5 bases). This CDR3 is 14 amino acids long. Deletions cut 7 bases from V and 0 bases from J, with 10 bases between. Germline CDR1 reads MDHEN; CDR2 reads SYDVKM. CDR3 in DNA: TGTGCCAGCAACGGGGGGAGCTCTGGAAACACCATATATTTT. Its protein product is CASNGGSSGNTIYF.

The rearrangement uses TRBV5-1 and TRBJ2-7, with 10 bases that match TRBD1. This CDR3 has 15 amino acids. V trimming: 0 bases; J trimming: 4 bases; junction bases outside the gene matches: 4. CDR1 is SGHRS, CDR2 YFSETQ, per germline. DNA for the CDR3: TGCGCCAGCAGCTTGGGCGGGACAGGGGCGTACGAGCAGTACTTC. It translates to CASSLGGTGAYEQYF.

This clone has only one observation. This sequence joins TRBV9 and TRBJ1-3; D gene uncertain. This CDR3 region has 14 residues. Germline CDR1 is SGDLS and CDR2 is YYNGEE. V lost 2 bases, J lost 0 bases, and 6 bases lay in between. The CDR3 sequence is CASSVTVSGNTIYF. CDR3 DNA sequence: TGTGCCAGCAGCGTTACGGTCTCTGGAAACACCATATATTTT.

The chain combines TRBV5-1 with TRBJ2-7, with 9 nucleotides matching TRBD1. The J segment lost 6 bases and the V segment lost 4 bases, leaving 14 bases of the junction unmatched. The CDR3 loop spans 16 amino acids. The germline gives CDR1 SGHRS, CDR2 YFSETQ. The CDR3 protein is CASSPGTGRRIGEQYF. CDR3 bases: TGCGCCAGCAGCCCGGGGACAGGGAGAAGGATCGGCGAGCAGTACTTC.

The J gene is TRBJ1-1, the V gene TRBV6-2 or TRBV6-3, with no clear D. V lost 6 bases and J lost 1, with 15 bases in between. The CDR3 extends over 15 amino acids. Germline-derived CDR1 and CDR2 are MNHEY and SVGEGT. In DNA form, the CDR3 reads TGTGCCAGCAGCCGCGACGACTTACGGAACACTGAAGCTTTCTTT. It codes for CASSRDDLRNTEAFF.

The chain joins TRBV5-6 to TRBJ1-5, with D maybe TRBD1 (6 bases). Trimming left V 4 bases short and J 6 bases short, with 17 bases between. Germline V gene lookup returns CDR1 SGHDT and CDR2 YYEEEE. This CDR3 comprises 15 residues. For the CDR3, the DNA is TGTGCCAGCAGCCGCCGCTTTGGGGGCGGTCAGCCCCAGCATTTT. Residues: CASSRRFGGGQPQHF.

J is TRBJ2-5 and V is TRBV3-1 (or the pseudogene TRBV3-2), with TRBD1 as a possible D gene (6 bases). Per the germline V gene, CDR1 is LGHDT and CDR2 is YNNKEL (reference sequence). The CDR3 is 14 amino acids. Trimming took off 6 bases at V and 9 bases at J, with 20 bases between the two ends. The CDR3 region is CASSFKIGGVAQYF. Here the CDR3 DNA reads TGTGCCAGCAGTTTCAAGATAGGGGGAGTGGCCCAGTACTTC.

Here the CDR3 reads CASSWGLAGGETQYF. The DNA for the CDR3 is TGTGCCAGCAGCTGGGGACTAGCGGGGGGAGAGACCCAGTACTTC. V and J are TRBV7-8 and TRBJ2-5, with TRBD2 matching 15 bases. The V segment lost 4 bases and the J segment 4 bases; nucleotides outside the gene matches: 1. From germline, CDR1 is SGHVS and CDR2 FQNEAQ. The CDR3 contains 15 residues.

The table lists this clone with a few counts. The chain has TRBV29-1 and TRBJ1-3; the D is unclear. Germline lookup yields CDR1 SQVTM and CDR2 ANQGSEA. CDR3 length equals 13 residues. Trimming took 4 bases from V and 0 from J, leaving 7 bases between them. The CDR3 DNA reads TGCAGCGTTGGAGCGGACTCTGGAAACACCATATATTTT. It translates to CSVGADSGNTIYF.

The CDR3 coding sequence is TGTGCCAGCAGCGGACGGGGCTATGGCTACACCTTC. Its protein product is CASSGRGYGYTF. The rearrangement joins TRBV14 to TRBJ1-2; no firm D call. V dropped 5 bases and J dropped 4 bases, with 8 bases sitting between them. CDR3 length equals 12 residues. Germline CDR1 is SGHDN and CDR2 is FVKESK.

The CDR3 region has the DNA TGTGCCAGCAGCTTAGAAATCCATACAGGGGACTATGGCTACACCTTC. This translates into CASSLEIHTGDYGYTF. V usage is TRBV11-2 and J usage is TRBJ1-2; TRBD1 aligns across 7 bases. The V gene end was trimmed by 0 bases and the J gene end by 3 bases; junction bases not matched to a gene: 7. CDR3 length: 16 residues. Germline lookup yields CDR1 SGHAT and CDR2 FQNNGV.

The chain links TRBV28 to TRBJ1-2; D is unresolved. CDR1 and CDR2 from the germline V gene are MDHEN and SYDVKM. The CDR3 is 13 amino acids. V lost 3 bases and J 6 bases, leaving 11 bases between the germline ends. The CDR3 protein is CASSFPVLNGYTF. DNA for the CDR3: TGTGCCAGCAGTTTTCCAGTTCTGAATGGCTACACCTTC.

The V call is TRBV19, the J call TRBJ1-5; a weak D match, TRBD1 (6 bases). CDR3 length: 15 amino acids. From germline, CDR1 is LNHDA and CDR2 SQIVND (reference sequence). The V end lost 2 bases, the J end lost 3 bases, and 11 bases lay between the germline ends. Here the CDR3 DNA reads TGTGCCAGTAGTATATTTTCAGGGGTCAATCAGCCCCAGCATTTT. Its protein product is CASSIFSGVNQPQHF.

The chain joins TRBV5-5 to TRBJ1-4; TRBD1 agrees at 8 bases. The CDR3 extends over 20 amino acids. Trimming removed 4 bases from V and 5 bases from J; junction bases left unmatched: 22. CDR1 is SGHKS, CDR2 YYEKEE, per germline (reference sequence). This CDR3 reads CASSLRIWTGTDGLNEKLFF. DNA for the CDR3: TGTGCCAGCAGCCTCCGGATTTGGACAGGGACTGACGGTTTGAATGAAAAACTGTTTTTT.

V usage is TRBV4-2 and J usage is TRBJ2-3; TRBD2 might be the D (5 bases). CDR3 length: 15 amino acids. Germline V gives CDR1 LGHNA, CDR2 YNFKEQ. V was pared by 0 bases and J by 1 base, with 8 bases between. The DNA for the CDR3 is TGTGCCAGCAGCCAAGAGCCAGCGGGCACAGATACGCAGTATTTT. Protein: CASSQEPAGTDTQYF.

The genes are TRBV5-1 and TRBJ2-2, with 8 bases matching TRBD2. CDR3 size: 16 residues. Losses at the gene ends were 4 bases for V and 10 bases for J; bases not matched to a gene: 15. Germline values: CDR1 SGHRS, CDR2 YFSETQ. CDR3 coding DNA: TGCGCCAGCAGCGGGAGACCCACGGGAGGGCACGAGGAGCTGTTTTTT. This translates into CASSGRPTGGHEELFF.

A single count supports this clone. This rearrangement joins TRBV6-5 to TRBJ1-2; 9 bases match TRBD1. The CDR3 has 13 residues. V gave up 5 bases and J gave up 3 bases; unmatched junction bases: 1. The germline CDR1 and CDR2 sequences are MNHEY and SVGAGI. This CDR3 reads CASSRDRDYGYTF. In DNA form, the CDR3 reads TGTGCCAGCAGTCGGGACAGGGACTATGGCTACACCTTC.

V is TRBV5-4 and J is TRBJ2-2; 7 nucleotides line up with TRBD2. The CDR3 totals 13 residues. Unmatched junction bases numbered 2, after V lost 3 bases and J lost 6 bases. Germline V gene lookup returns CDR1 SGHNT and CDR2 YYREEE (reference sequence). CDR3 bases: TGTGCCAGCAGCTCCGGACTAGCCGGGGAGCTGTTTTTT. It specifies CASSSGLAGELFF.

The chain employs TRBV5-1 and TRBJ2-6, with TRBD1 as a possible D gene (6 bases). The CDR3 is made up of 15 amino acids. V lost 6 bases and J lost 2, with 12 bases in between. Germline V CDR1 and CDR2: SGHRS, YFSETQ. CDR3 protein: CASTSGQPGANVLTF. The CDR3 DNA reads as TGCGCCAGCACCTCAGGACAGCCTGGGGCCAACGTCCTGACTTTC.

As to this clone: At the DNA level, this CDR3 is encoded by other sequences in the same sample as well. The chain recombines TRBV7-2 with TRBJ2-7; no clear D. This CDR3 is 15 amino acids long. The V gene's germline CDR1 is SGHTA and CDR2 FQGNSA. Trimming left V 1 base short and J 0 bases short, with 10 bases between. CDR3 in amino acids: CASSLVVASSYEQYF. CDR3 nucleotide sequence: TGTGCCAGCAGCTTAGTTGTAGCCAGCTCCTACGAGCAGTACTTC.

The gene calls are TRBV19 and TRBJ2-1, with 9 bases aligning to TRBD2. This CDR3 is built from 15 residues. Germline CDR1 reads LNHDA; CDR2 reads SQIVND (reference sequence). Trimming cost V 7 bases and J 6 bases; bases outside gene matches: 10. In DNA form, the CDR3 reads TGTGCCAGTACGGGTCTAGCGGGGAGGGTCAATGAGCAGTTCTTC. This encodes CASTGLAGRVNEQFF.

The chain joins TRBV2 to TRBJ1-2; no clear D gene. This CDR3 is 13 amino acids long. V lost 7 bases to trimming and J lost 8 bases, with 17 bases between them. Germline V gene lookup returns CDR1 SNHLY and CDR2 FYNNEI. CDR3 coding DNA: TGTGCCAGCAATTCCAAGAAAAGAAGCGGCTACACCTTC. This gives the protein CASNSKKRSGYTF.

The chain employs TRBV3-1 (or the pseudogene TRBV3-2) and TRBJ2-5, with 11 bases matching TRBD1. The CDR3 totals 14 residues. Looked up from germline, CDR1 is LGHDT and CDR2 is YNNKEL (reference sequence). The J segment lost 5 bases and the V segment lost 6 bases, leaving 5 bases of the junction unmatched. CDR3 nucleotide sequence: TGTGCCAGCAGAGGACAGGGGGCGGGGGAGACCCAGTACTTC. The encoded protein is CASRGQGAGETQYF.